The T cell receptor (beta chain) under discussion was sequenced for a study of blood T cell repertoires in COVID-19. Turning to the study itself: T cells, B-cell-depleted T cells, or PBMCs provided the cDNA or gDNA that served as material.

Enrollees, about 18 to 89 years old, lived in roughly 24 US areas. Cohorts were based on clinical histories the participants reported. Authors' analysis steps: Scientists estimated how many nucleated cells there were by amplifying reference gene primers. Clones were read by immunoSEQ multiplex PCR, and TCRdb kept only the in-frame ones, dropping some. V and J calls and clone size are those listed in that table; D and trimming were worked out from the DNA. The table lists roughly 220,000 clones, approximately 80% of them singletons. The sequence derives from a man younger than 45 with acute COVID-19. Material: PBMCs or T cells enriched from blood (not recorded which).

CDR3 nucleotides: TGCAGCGTTCGCGGACTAGCGGGCCGCACAGATACGCAGTATTTT. Amino acids: CSVRGLAGRTDTQYF. V gene TRBV29-1 combines with J gene TRBJ2-3; 11 bases fit TRBD2. The CDR3 sequence is 15 residues long. Germline CDR1 reads SQVTM; CDR2 reads ANQGSEA. V shed 5 bases and J 1 base; nucleotides not matched to a gene: 5.